This T cell receptor beta chain stems from a study of a mutant IDH1 vaccine in newly diagnosed glioma (dated by TCRdb to the early 2020s). With respect to the entire study: Of the 30 or so patients who were treated, about 62% were male and about 40% were female, and the mean age was approximately 40 years. Six visits were used for peripheral blood collection: V03 (baseline), V05, V07, V10, V12 and V13. For exploratory analyses, longitudinal TCRB deep sequencing was carried out in about two dozen treated patients wherever samples were available. Before enrollment, patients had received standard therapy of radiotherapy alone, temozolomide alone, or radiochemotherapy with temozolomide; most received the combination. What the work shows at the level of the full study, not this receptor alone: Selection of PBMC samples for TCRB deep sequencing was based on availability. Immune responses induced by the vaccine were seen in 90% to 95% of patients across multiple MHC alleles. Pseudoprogression appeared unrelated to alterations in the top peripheral T cell clonotypes detected by TCRB sequencing. The authors noted that analyses of patient blood samples could not be reproduced because of sample limitations.

Interpreted using the paper, the time point label stands for: baseline, week 1 (first vaccination visit). According to the study, the label for this sample's treatment or condition signals: pre-vaccination baseline after standard-of-care therapy. The donors had newly diagnosed IDH1-mutant astrocytomas of WHO grade 3 or 4 that showed loss of nuclear ATRX. The samples were drawn from NOA16, a multicentre, single-arm, open-label phase I trial in Germany that tested a mutant IDH1 peptide vaccine in humans for the first time. For immunogenicity testing, the blood drawn at visit V03 was used as the baseline sample. Genomic DNA for TCRB sequencing was isolated from EDTA blood with the DNeasy Blood and Tissue Kit. With respect to this clone: It has no known antigen specificity. No quality values exist for individual bases; no much larger clone is one base distant.

The library came from the immunoSEQ multiplex PCR assay. The hsTCRB Kit was used according to the manufacturer's protocol to amplify rearranged TCR beta chain sequences. Sequencing of TCRB libraries was carried out on an Illumina MiSeq. The paper's data handling went like this. Demultiplexing, trimming and gene mapping were performed with the kit vendor's proprietary platform. The clones in this table, taken by TCRdb from immuneACCESS, are in-frame only. Not every clone is retained; where verified, under half of the shortfall comes from an unresolved V gene, and the cause of the rest is unknown. V and J calls and clone size are given by that table; D and trimming were obtained from the DNA. Present in this sample are approximately 70,000 clones, more than 65% of which were seen just once. The top ten constitute more than 8% of the sample. The sample consisted of PBMCs, taken from a glioma patient treated with radiotherapy, temozolomide or both. The receptor comes from a man aged 50 to 59 with glioma.

The CDR3 region reads CAWSGGSYEQYF. The DNA sequence is given as TGTGCCTGGAGCGGAGGTTCCTACGAGCAGTACTTC. This chain is built from TRBV30 and TRBJ2-7, and the D gene may be TRBD2, 5 bases matching. V loses 3 bases, J loses 1 base, and the germline ends lie 7 bases apart. From the cysteine up to the phenylalanine, the CDR3 has a length of 12 residues. Only CDR3 DNA remains: 36 bases, in frame from the first base. Based on the germline V gene (reference sequence), the CDR1 and CDR2 sequences are GTSNPN and SVGIG.